One sample yielded the 26 T cell receptor beta chains listed below, sequenced in a study of technical replicates of blood from a handful of donors. Profiling relied on immunoSEQ multiplex PCR, and the TCRdb table lists in-frame clones only, not all of them. Of roughly 80,000 clones listed, under 96% are singletons. The sample comprised T cells isolated from PBMCs. The receptors stem from a human donor in good health.

V is TRBV11-3 and J is TRBJ1-2, with 9 bases lining up with TRBD1. Germline assignment: CDR1 SGHNT and CDR2 YENEEA. The CDR3 has 14 residues. V lost 2 bases and J lost 7; bases outside the gene matches: 5. The CDR3 reads CASSLWTGAGGYTF. The CDR3 DNA sequence: TGTGCCAGCAGCTTATGGACAGGGGCGGGTGGCTACACCTTC.

This chain joins TRBV10-2 and TRBJ2-3, with D hard to call. The V end lost 7 bases, the J end lost 2 bases, and 10 bases lay between the germline ends. From germline, CDR1 is WSHSY and CDR2 SAAADI. This CDR3 spans 13 amino acids. The CDR3 protein is CASTDDFTDTQYF. The CDR3, as DNA: TGCGCCAGCACTGATGACTTCACAGATACGCAGTATTTT.

This chain joins TRBV5-6 and TRBJ2-4, with D perhaps TRBD1 (6 bases). Trimming stripped 6 bases from V and 1 base from J, with 14 bases between. Germline CDR1 reads SGHDT; CDR2 reads YYEEEE. The CDR3 length is 15 residues. The DNA of the CDR3 is TGTGCCAGCACACAAGGGGGTTGGGCCAAAAACATTCAGTACTTC. Translation gives CASTQGGWAKNIQYF.

The CDR3 nucleotides are TGTGCCATCAGTGATCTCGGGAACACTGAAGCTTTCTTT. Translation gives CAISDLGNTEAFF. The chain is built from TRBV10-3 and TRBJ1-1; D unresolved. The ends were cut back, 3 bases at V and 1 base at J, with 6 bases in the middle. CDR3 size: 13 residues. Germline V lookup: CDR1 ENHRY, CDR2 SYGVKD.

V is TRBV6-1 and J is TRBJ2-1; the match to TRBD1 covers 10 bases. Germline values: CDR1 MNHNS, CDR2 SASEGT. The junction had 4 bases not matched to a gene; V was cut back by 4 bases and J by 4 bases. This CDR3 is 15 amino acids long. CDR3 sequence (DNA): TGTGCCAGCAGTGCCGGACAGGGGGGTTACAATGAGCAGTTCTTC. Protein sequence: CASSAGQGGYNEQFF.

Of note for this clone: At one boundary the junction diverges from the germline segment, which might be a read error. The chain employs TRBV6-6 and TRBJ2-1, with 9 bases matching TRBD2. Germline V lookup: CDR1 MNHNY, CDR2 SVGAGI (reference sequence). The CDR3 covers 13 residues. CDR3 protein: CASSYSGLAGKVF. The CDR3 DNA sequence: TGTGCCAGCAGTTACTCTGGGCTAGCGGGGAAGGTCTTC.

This chain connects TRBV13 to TRBJ1-1; D call uncertain. From germline, CDR1 is PRHDT and CDR2 FYEKMQ (reference sequence). The CDR3 sequence is 13 residues long. V was trimmed by 5 bases and J by 1 base, leaving 8 bases between them. CDR3 amino acids: CASSPEGNTEAFF. In DNA, the CDR3 is TGTGCCAGCAGCCCCGAGGGGAACACTGAAGCTTTCTTT.

The chain combines TRBV2 with TRBJ2-3, with 11 bases fitting TRBD2. CDR3 length equals 15 residues. V lost 0 bases and J lost 12; bases outside the gene matches: 8. Looked up from germline, CDR1 is SNHLY and CDR2 is FYNNEI. The CDR3 reads CASSEAGSGRALQYF. For the CDR3, the DNA is TGTGCCAGCAGTGAAGCGGGTAGCGGGAGGGCTCTCCAGTATTTT.

The rearrangement links TRBV6-1 to TRBJ1-1, with a tentative D call TRBD1 (6 bases). In germline, CDR1 is MNHNS, CDR2 SASEGT. The V end was cut by 5 bases, the J end by 6 bases, with 10 bases between. The CDR3 runs 12 residues. CDR3 residues: CASSYSGAEAFF. The CDR3 nucleotides read TGTGCCAGCAGTTATTCAGGGGCTGAAGCTTTCTTT.

This chain uses TRBV9 with TRBJ1-2; D gene unclear. The length of the CDR3 is 14 residues. The germline CDR1 and CDR2 sequences are SGDLS and YYNGEE. V gave up 0 bases and J gave up 1 base, with 7 bases separating them. CDR3 bases: TGTGCCAGCAGCGTAGCGGGGAATAACTATGGCTACACCTTC. Translation: CASSVAGNNYGYTF. The whole variable domain, remainder taken from reference TRBV9 and TRBJ1-2, is DSGVTQTPKHLITATGQRVTLRCSPRSGDLSVYWYQQSLDQGLQFLIQYYNGEERAKGNILERFSAQQFPDLHSELNLSSLELGDSALYFCASSVAGNNYGYTFGSGTRLTVV.

The chain couples TRBV4-2 to TRBJ1-1, with 9 bases lining up with TRBD1. After removal of 3 bases from V and 11 bases from J, the junction contained 7 bases not matched to a gene. The CDR3 has 13 amino acids. Germline CDR1 is LGHNA and CDR2 is YNFKEQ. CDR3 sequence: CASSQSRQGEAFF. The DNA for the CDR3 is TGTGCCAGCAGCCAGAGTAGACAGGGGGAGGCTTTCTTT.

The chain carries TRBV7-8 and TRBJ2-5; 11 positions match TRBD2. V was pared by 5 bases and J by 4 bases, with 6 bases of the junction left unmatched. This CDR3 region has 15 residues. Germline loops: CDR1 SGHVS, CDR2 FQNEAQ. CDR3 DNA: TGTGCCAGCAGCCCCCTAGCGGGAGGCCCAGAGACCCAGTACTTC. Translated: CASSPLAGGPETQYF.

The chain couples TRBV28 to TRBJ1-4; D not certain. CDR3 length: 16 residues. V was pared by 7 bases and J by 0 bases, with 15 bases between. CDR1 and CDR2 from the germline V gene are MDHEN and SYDVKM. The CDR3 spells CASMRERRTTNEKLFF. The CDR3, as DNA: TGTGCCAGCATGCGGGAAAGAAGGACAACTAATGAAAAACTGTTTTTT.

The chain combines TRBV9 with TRBJ2-5; D unresolved. Germline CDR1 reads SGDLS; CDR2 reads YYNGEE. The CDR3 is 13 residues long. V was clipped by 0 bases and J by 5 bases, with 8 bases between them. Here the CDR3 reads CASSVGGLETQYF. DNA of the CDR3: TGTGCCAGCAGCGTAGGCGGTTTGGAGACCCAGTACTTC.

The V and J genes are TRBV6-6 and TRBJ2-2; 7 nucleotides align to TRBD2. The CDR3 runs to 15 residues. The ends lost 2 bases at V and 5 bases at J; junction bases unmatched: 5. CDR1 and CDR2 (germline): MNHNY, SVGAGI (reference sequence). In DNA form, the CDR3 reads TGTGCCAGCAGTTACCGCGGGAGTTATACCGGGGAGCTGTTTTTT. This gives the protein CASSYRGSYTGELFF.

The CDR3 DNA is TGTGCCAGCAGTTCCCGGGCTACAGGTCGATCTGGCTACACCTTC. Protein product: CASSSRATGRSGYTF. The rearrangement links TRBV27 to TRBJ1-2, with D tentatively TRBD1 (5 bases). This CDR3 spans 15 amino acids. Germline assignment: CDR1 MNHEY and CDR2 SMNVEV (reference sequence). The V gene lost 4 bases and the J gene lost 7 bases, with 19 bases spanning the gap.

This chain links TRBV4-1 with TRBJ2-1; maybe TRBD2 (6 bases). Germline assignment: CDR1 MGHRA and CDR2 YSYEKL. The CDR3 runs 16 residues. The V end lost 0 bases, the J end lost 7 bases, and 16 bases lay between the germline ends. CDR3 DNA: TGCGCCAGCAGCCAAGAAGGGGTACTAGGAGGGAATGAGCAGTTCTTC. Its protein is CASSQEGVLGGNEQFF.

This chain uses TRBV11-1 with TRBJ2-7, with D perhaps matching TRBD2 (6 bases). The CDR3 extends over 15 amino acids. Per the germline V gene, CDR1 is SGHAT and CDR2 is FQDESV (reference sequence). V lost 4 bases and J 6 bases, leaving 19 bases between the germline ends. CDR3 amino acids: CASSSTSHGRSEQYF. The CDR3 region has the DNA TGTGCCAGCAGCTCCACCTCCCACGGGAGAAGCGAGCAGTACTTC.

This clone was counted a single time. The V gene is TRBV4-2, the J gene TRBJ2-1; a possible D gene is TRBD2 (6 bases). Germline V gene data show CDR1 as LGHNA and CDR2 as YNFKEQ. Trimming took 0 bases from V and 2 from J, leaving 11 bases between them. The CDR3 consists of 16 residues. In DNA form, the CDR3 reads TGTGCCAGCAGCCAAGAGTGGCGGGACGCCTACAATGAGCAGTTCTTC. It translates to CASSQEWRDAYNEQFF.

The V gene is TRBV5-1, the J gene TRBJ1-3, with a possible D match to TRBD1 (5 bases). CDR3 length: 15 amino acids. Germline V lookup: CDR1 SGHRS, CDR2 YFSETQ. The V gene lost 4 bases and the J gene lost 4 bases, with 15 bases spanning the gap. The DNA of the CDR3 is TGCGCCAGCAGCATCCTCGGGGGAGCCGGAAACACCATATATTTT. This sequence encodes CASSILGGAGNTIYF.

J is TRBJ1-5 and V is TRBV23-1, with TRBD1 as a possible D gene (5 bases). TRBV23-1 has ORF status, its function being uncertain. This CDR3 has 13 amino acids. Trimming cost V 6 bases and J 7 bases, with 13 bases left between them. DNA of the CDR3: TGCGCCAGCAGGCCAATCTGGGGCCAGCCCCAGCATTTT. Protein: CASRPIWGQPQHF.

This clone was picked up one time. The chain employs TRBV5-1 and TRBJ1-2; 10 bases fit TRBD1. Germline CDR1 and CDR2: SGHRS and YFSETQ. CDR3 length equals 12 residues. J gave up 6 bases and V 5 bases, and 1 base lay outside the gene matches. The CDR3 sequence: CASRTGGHGYTF. DNA for the CDR3: TGCGCCAGCAGGACAGGGGGCCATGGCTACACCTTC. Drawing the rest from reference TRBV5-1 and TRBJ1-2, the complete variable domain is KAGVTQTPRYLIKTRGQQVTLSCSPISGHRSVSWYQQTPGQGLQFLFEYFSETQRNKGNFPGRFSGRQFSNSRSEMNVSTLELGDSALYLCASRTGGHGYTFGSGTRLTVV.

The chain uses TRBV30 and TRBJ1-1; 8 bases are a match to TRBD1. Looked up from germline, CDR1 is GTSNPN and CDR2 is SVGIG (reference sequence). This CDR3 region has 11 residues. The junction had 5 bases not matched to a gene; V was cut back by 3 bases and J by 11 bases. CDR3 protein: CAWSQGAGAFF. CDR3 nucleotide sequence: TGTGCCTGGAGCCAGGGGGCTGGGGCTTTCTTT.

The chain has TRBV7-9 and TRBJ2-5; D not resolved. Germline V CDR1 and CDR2: SEHNR, FQNEAQ (reference sequence). V dropped 3 bases and J dropped 4 bases, with 3 bases sitting between them. This CDR3 contains 11 residues. The CDR3 loop is CASSFRETQYF. The CDR3 nucleotides read TGTGCCAGCAGCTTTCGAGAGACCCAGTACTTC.

The rearrangement joins TRBV5-1 to TRBJ2-1; tentative D call: TRBD1 (7 bases). V was cut by 1 base and J by 4 bases, with 12 bases left in between. This CDR3 region has 15 residues. Per the germline V gene, CDR1 is SGHRS and CDR2 is YFSETQ. The CDR3 DNA reads TGCGCCAGCAGCTTGCTCCAGGGGGGATACAATGAGCAGTTCTTC. Residues: CASSLLQGGYNEQFF.

This chain uses TRBV27 with TRBJ1-6; tentatively, D is TRBD1 (5 bases). The germline V and J ends were trimmed by 7 bases and 10 bases, with 20 bases remaining between them. The CDR3 is made up of 15 amino acids. CDR1 and CDR2 (germline): MNHEY, SMNVEV (reference sequence). CDR3 amino acids: CASTLGGGIGSPLHF. The CDR3, as DNA: TGTGCCAGCACTCTGGGCGGGGGAATCGGGTCACCCCTCCACTTT.